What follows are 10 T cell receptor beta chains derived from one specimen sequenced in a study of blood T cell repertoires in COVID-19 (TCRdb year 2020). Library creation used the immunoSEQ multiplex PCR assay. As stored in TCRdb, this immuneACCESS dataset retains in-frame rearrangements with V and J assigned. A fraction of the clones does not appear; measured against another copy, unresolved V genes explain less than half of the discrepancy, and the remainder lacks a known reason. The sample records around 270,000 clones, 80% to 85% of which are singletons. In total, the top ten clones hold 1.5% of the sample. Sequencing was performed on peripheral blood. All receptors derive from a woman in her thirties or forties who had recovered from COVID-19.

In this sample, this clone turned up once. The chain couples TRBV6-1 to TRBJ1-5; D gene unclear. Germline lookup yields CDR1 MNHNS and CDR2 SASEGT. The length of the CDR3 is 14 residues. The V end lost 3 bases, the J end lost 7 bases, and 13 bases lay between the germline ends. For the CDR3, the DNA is TGTGCCAGCAGTGAGGCCAGGATTCGGCAGCCCCAGCATTTT. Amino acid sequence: CASSEARIRQPQHF.

CDR3 protein: CASTGGWSAFF. The CDR3 DNA is TGTGCCAGCACCGGGGGGTGGAGCGCTTTCTTT. The chain employs TRBV2 and TRBJ1-1, with D perhaps TRBD1 (5 bases). Trimming cost V 7 bases and J 11 bases, with 14 bases left between them. The CDR3 is 11 amino acids. CDR1 and CDR2 (germline): SNHLY, FYNNEI.

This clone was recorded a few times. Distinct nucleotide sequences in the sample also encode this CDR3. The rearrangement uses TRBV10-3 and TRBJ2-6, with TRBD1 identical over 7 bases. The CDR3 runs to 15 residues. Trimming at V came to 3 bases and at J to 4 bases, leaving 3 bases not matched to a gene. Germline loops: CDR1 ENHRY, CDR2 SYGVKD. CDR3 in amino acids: CAISDTGVGANVLTF. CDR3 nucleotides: TGTGCCATCAGTGATACAGGGGTCGGGGCCAACGTCCTGACTTTC.

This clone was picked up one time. The CDR3 coding sequence is TGTGCCTGGAGTGTACGGAATGAGCAGTTCTTC. Translation gives CAWSVRNEQFF. The chain carries TRBV30 and TRBJ2-1; D not certain. V dropped 0 bases and J dropped 7 bases, with 4 bases sitting between them. This CDR3 region has 11 residues. Germline V CDR1 and CDR2: GTSNPN, SVGIG (reference sequence).

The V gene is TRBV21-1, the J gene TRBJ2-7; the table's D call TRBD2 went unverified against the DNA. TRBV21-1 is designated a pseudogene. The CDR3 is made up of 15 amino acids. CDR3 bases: TGTGCCAGCAGCTCCTACCGGGTGAGCTCCTACGAGCAGTACTTC. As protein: CASSSYRVSSYEQYF.

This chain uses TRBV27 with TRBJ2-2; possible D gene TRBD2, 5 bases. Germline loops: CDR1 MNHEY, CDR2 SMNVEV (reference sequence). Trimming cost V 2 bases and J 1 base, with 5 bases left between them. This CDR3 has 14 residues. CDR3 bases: TGTGCCAGCAGTTTAGGACTGAACACCGGGGAGCTGTTTTTT. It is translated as CASSLGLNTGELFF.

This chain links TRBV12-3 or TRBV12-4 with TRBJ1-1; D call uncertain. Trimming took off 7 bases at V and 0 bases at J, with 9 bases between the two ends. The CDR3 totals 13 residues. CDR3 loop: CASKTQMNTEAFF. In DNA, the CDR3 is TGTGCCAGCAAGACACAGATGAACACTGAAGCTTTCTTT.

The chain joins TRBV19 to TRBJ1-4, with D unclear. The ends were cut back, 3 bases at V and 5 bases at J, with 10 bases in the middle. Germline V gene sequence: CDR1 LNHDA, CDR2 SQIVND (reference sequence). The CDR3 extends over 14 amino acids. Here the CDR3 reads CASSIWAGNEKLFF. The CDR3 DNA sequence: TGTGCCAGTAGTATCTGGGCAGGAAATGAAAAACTGTTTTTT.

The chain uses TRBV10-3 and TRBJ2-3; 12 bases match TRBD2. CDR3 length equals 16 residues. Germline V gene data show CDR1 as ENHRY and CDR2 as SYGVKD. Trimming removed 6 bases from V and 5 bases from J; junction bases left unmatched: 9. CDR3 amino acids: CAISPGLAGRGDTQYF. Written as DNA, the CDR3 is TGTGCCATCAGCCCCGGACTAGCGGGGAGGGGAGATACGCAGTATTTT.

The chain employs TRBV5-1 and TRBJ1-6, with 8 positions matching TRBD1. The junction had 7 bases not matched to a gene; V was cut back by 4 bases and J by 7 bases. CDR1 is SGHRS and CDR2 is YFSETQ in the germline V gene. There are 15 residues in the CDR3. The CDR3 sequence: CASSGGQGVNSPLHF. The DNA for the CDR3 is TGCGCCAGCAGCGGTGGACAGGGCGTCAATTCACCCCTCCACTTT.